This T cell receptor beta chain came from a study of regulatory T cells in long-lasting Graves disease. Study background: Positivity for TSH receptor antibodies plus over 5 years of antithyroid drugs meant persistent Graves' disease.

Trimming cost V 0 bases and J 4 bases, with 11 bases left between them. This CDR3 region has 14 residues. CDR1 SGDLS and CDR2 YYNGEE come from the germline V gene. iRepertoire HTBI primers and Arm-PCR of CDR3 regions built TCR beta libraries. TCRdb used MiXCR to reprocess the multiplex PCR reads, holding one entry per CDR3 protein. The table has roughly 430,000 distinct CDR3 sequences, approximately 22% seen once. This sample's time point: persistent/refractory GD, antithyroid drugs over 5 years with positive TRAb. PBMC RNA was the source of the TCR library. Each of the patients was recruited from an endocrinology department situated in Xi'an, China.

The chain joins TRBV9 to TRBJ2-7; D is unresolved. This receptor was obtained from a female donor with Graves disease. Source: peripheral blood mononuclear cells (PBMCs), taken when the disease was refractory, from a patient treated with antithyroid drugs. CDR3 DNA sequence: TGTGCCAGCAGCGTAGGAGTGGAGAGTTACGAGCAGTACTTC. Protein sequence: CASSVGVESYEQYF.